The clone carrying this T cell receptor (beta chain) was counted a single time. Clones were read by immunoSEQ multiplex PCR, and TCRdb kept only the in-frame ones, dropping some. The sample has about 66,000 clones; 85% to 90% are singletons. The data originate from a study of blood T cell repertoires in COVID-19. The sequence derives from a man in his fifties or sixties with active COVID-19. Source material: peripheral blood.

The CDR3 reads CASSPDREAGSNQPQHF. DNA of the CDR3: TGCGCCAGCAGTCCGGACAGGGAGGCGGGTAGCAATCAGCCCCAGCATTTT. The chain uses TRBV10-1 and TRBJ1-5; 8 bases align to TRBD1. Germline loops: CDR1 WNHNN, CDR2 SYGVQD (reference sequence). The V gene end was trimmed by 5 bases and the J gene end by 0 bases; junction bases not matched to a gene: 9. The CDR3 is 17 amino acids.